Many counts were recorded for the clone carrying this TCR beta chain. What it binds is unknown. This entry comes from a study of T cells in Graves' hyperthyroidism and ophthalmopathy. Study context: The blood sample was taken at first diagnosis, before treatment began. Points from the study as a whole: Blood also held most thyroid clonotypes expanded beyond 0.001. A model built on 13 V-J features separated ophthalmopathy from stable hyperthyroidism.

Around 10 ml fresh peripheral blood yielded the PBMCs. Researchers amplified the TCR beta CDR3 regions from RNA transcripts. In the first-round RT-PCR of the TCR CDR3, the HTBI primer set was used. One entry per CDR3 protein results from TCRdb running MiXCR on the multiplex PCR reads. Here the sample spans around 340,000 distinct CDR3 sequences, around 18% being singletons. Per the germline V gene, CDR1 is LGHDT and CDR2 is YNNKEL (reference sequence). Trimming removed 1 base from V and 1 base from J, with 13 bases in between. There are 16 residues in the CDR3. The specimen sequenced was blood. The TCR sequence derives from a woman in her 40s with Graves' ophthalmopathy. The J gene is TRBJ1-1, the V gene TRBV3-1; D ambiguous. In DNA, the CDR3 is TGTGCCAGCAGCCAAGGGGCACGACCCCCGAACACTGAAGCTTTCTTT. Its protein product is CASSQGARPPNTEAFF. Full variable domain (missing parts from reference TRBV3-1 and TRBJ1-1): DTAVSQTPKYLVTQMGNDKSIKCEQNLGHDTMYWYKQDSKKFLKIMFSYNNKELIINETVPNRFSPKSPDKAHLNLHINSLELGDSAVYFCASSQGARPPNTEAFFGQGTRLTVV.